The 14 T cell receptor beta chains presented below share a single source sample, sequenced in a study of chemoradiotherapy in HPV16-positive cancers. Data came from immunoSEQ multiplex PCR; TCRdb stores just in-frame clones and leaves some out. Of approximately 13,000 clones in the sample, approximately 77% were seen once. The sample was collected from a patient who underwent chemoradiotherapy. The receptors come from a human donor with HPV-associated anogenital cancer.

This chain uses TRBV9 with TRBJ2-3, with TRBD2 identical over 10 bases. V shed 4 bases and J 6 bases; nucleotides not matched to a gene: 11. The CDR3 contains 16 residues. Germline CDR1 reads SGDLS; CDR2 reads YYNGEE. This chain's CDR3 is CASSLPGTSDLDTQYF. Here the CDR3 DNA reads TGTGCCAGCAGCCTTCCCGGGACTAGCGATTTGGATACGCAGTATTTT.

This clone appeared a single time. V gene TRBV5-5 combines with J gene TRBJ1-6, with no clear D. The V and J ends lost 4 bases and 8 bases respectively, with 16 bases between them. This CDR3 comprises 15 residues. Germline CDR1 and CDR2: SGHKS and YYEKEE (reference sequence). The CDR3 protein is CASSLDPAAYSPLHF. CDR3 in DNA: TGTGCCAGCAGCCTGGATCCGGCGGCTTATTCACCCCTCCACTTT. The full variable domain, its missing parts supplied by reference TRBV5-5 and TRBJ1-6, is DAGVTQSPTHLIKTRGQQVTLRCSPISGHKSVSWYQQVLGQGPQFIFQYYEKEERGRGNFPDRFSARQFPNYSSELNVNALLLGDSALYLCASSLDPAAYSPLHFGNGTRLTVT.

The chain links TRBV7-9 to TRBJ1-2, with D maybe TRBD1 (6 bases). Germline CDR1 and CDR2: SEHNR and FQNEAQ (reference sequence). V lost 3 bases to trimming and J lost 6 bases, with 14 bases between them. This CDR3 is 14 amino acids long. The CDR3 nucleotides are TGTGCCAGCAGCTTGGTACAGGGACCCAATGGCTACACCTTC. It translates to CASSLVQGPNGYTF.

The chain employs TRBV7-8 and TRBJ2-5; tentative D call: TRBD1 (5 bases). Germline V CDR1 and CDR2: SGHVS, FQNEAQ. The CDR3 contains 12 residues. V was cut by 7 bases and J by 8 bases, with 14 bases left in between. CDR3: CASNRKGVTQYF. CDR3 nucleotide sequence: TGTGCCAGCAATCGCAAAGGGGTAACCCAGTACTTC.

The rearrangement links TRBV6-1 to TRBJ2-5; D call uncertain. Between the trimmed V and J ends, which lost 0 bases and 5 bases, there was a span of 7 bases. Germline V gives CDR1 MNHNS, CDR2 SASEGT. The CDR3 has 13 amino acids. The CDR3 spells CASSEAHRETQYF. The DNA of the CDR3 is TGTGCCAGCAGTGAAGCGCATCGGGAGACCCAGTACTTC.

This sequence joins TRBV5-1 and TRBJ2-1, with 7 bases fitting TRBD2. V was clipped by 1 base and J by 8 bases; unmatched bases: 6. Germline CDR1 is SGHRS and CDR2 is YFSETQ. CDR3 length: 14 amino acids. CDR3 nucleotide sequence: TGCGCCAGCAGCTTGATTGCTAGCGGCCATGAGCAGTTCTTC. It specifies CASSLIASGHEQFF.

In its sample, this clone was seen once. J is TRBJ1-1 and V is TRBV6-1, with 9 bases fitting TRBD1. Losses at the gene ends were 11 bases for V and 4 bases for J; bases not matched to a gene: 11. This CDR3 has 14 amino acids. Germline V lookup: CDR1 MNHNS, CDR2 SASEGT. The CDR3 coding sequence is TGTGCCTGCGACCAGGGACAGGGAGGCACTGAAGCTTTCTTT. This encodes CACDQGQGGTEAFF.

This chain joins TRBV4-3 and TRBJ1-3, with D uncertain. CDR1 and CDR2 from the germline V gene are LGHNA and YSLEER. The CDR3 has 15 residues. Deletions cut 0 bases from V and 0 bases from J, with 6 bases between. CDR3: CASSQDDRSGNTIYF. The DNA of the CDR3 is TGCGCCAGCAGCCAAGATGACCGCTCTGGAAACACCATATATTTT.

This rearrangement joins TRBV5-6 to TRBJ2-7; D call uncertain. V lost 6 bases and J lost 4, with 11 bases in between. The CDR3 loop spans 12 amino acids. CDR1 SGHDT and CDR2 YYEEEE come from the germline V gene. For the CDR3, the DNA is TGTGCCAGCACCCGCTCCGGGTACGAGCAGTACTTC. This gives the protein CASTRSGYEQYF.

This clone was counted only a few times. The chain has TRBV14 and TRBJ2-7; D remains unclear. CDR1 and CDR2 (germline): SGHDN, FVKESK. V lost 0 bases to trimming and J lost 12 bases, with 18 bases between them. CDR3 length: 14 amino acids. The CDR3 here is CASSQDLSSQARYF. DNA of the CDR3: TGTGCCAGCAGCCAAGATCTATCCTCCCAGGCGCGGTACTTC.

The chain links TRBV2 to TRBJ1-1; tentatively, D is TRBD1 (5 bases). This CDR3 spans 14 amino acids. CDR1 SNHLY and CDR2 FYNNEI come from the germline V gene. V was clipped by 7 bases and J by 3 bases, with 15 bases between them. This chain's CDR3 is CASKVRQGDTEAFF. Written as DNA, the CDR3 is TGTGCCAGCAAGGTCAGGCAGGGAGACACTGAAGCTTTCTTT.

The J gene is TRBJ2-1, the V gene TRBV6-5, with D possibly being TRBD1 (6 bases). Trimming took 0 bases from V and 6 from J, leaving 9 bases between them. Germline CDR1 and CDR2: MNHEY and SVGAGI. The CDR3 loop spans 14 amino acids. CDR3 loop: CASSYSGQLNEQFF. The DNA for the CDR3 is TGTGCCAGCAGTTACTCAGGACAGCTCAATGAGCAGTTCTTC.

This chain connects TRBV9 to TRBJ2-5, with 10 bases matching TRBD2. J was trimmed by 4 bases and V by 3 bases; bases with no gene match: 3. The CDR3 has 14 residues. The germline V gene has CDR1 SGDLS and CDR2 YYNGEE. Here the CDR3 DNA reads TGTGCCAGCAGCGCCGGGACTAGCGTAGAGACCCAGTACTTC. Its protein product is CASSAGTSVETQYF.

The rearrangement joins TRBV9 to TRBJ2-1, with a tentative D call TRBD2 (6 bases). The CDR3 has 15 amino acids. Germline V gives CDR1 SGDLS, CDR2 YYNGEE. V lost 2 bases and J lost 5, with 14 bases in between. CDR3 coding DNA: TGTGCCAGCAGCGTCCGGTTCGGGGGTAACAATGAGCAGTTCTTC. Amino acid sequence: CASSVRFGGNNEQFF.